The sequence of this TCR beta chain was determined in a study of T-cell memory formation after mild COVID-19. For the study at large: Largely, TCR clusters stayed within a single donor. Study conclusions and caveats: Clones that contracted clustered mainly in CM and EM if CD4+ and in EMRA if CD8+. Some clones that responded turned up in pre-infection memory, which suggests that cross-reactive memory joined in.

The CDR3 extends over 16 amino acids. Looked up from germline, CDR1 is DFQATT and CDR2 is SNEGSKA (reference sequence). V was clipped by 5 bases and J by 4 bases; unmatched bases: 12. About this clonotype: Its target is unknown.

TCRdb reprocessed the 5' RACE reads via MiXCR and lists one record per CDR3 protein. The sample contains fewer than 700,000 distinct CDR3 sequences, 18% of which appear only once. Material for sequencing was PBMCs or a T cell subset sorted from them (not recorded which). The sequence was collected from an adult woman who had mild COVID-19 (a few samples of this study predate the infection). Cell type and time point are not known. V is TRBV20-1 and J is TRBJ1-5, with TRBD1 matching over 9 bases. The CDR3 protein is CSAPPEGGTGNQPQHF. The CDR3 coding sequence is TGCAGTGCTCCCCCGGAGGGTGGGACAGGGAATCAGCCCCAGCATTTT.